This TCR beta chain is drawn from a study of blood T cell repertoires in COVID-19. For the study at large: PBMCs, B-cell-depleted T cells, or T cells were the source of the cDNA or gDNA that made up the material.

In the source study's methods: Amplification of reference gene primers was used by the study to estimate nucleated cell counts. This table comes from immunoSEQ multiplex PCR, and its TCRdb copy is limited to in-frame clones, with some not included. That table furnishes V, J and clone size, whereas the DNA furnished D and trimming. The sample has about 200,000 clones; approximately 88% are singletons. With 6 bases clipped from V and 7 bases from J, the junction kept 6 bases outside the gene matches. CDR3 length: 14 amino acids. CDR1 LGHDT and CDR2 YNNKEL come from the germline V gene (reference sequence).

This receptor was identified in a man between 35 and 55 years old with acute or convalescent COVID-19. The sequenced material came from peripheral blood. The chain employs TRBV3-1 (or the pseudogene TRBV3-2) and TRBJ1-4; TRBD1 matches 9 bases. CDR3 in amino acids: CASSPRQGGEKLFF. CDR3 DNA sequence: TGTGCCAGCAGTCCCCGACAGGGGGGTGAAAAACTGTTTTTT.